Presented here are 21 T cell receptor beta chains from one specimen sequenced in a study of T cell changes during pregnancy in multiple sclerosis. Profiled with immunoSEQ multiplex PCR; TCRdb holds only in-frame clones, not every one. This table holds tens of thousands of clones, 85% to 95% found once. Sequencing was performed on CD4+ T cells from peripheral blood mononuclear cells, taken in the third trimester of pregnancy. These receptors were collected from a female donor with multiple sclerosis, enrolled in a pregnancy study.

The chain links TRBV6-1 to TRBJ2-7, with a weak D call TRBD1 (5 bases). CDR1 MNHNS and CDR2 SASEGT come from the germline V gene. The CDR3 contains 15 residues. Trimming removed 4 bases from V and 2 bases from J, with 15 bases in between. The CDR3 bases are TGTGCCAGCAGTGGCCCCCAGGGATTGACCTACGAGCAGTACTTC. It translates to CASSGPQGLTYEQYF.

The chain joins TRBV9 to TRBJ2-1; D is perhaps TRBD2 (5 bases). Germline V gene sequence: CDR1 SGDLS, CDR2 YYNGEE. V was trimmed by 7 bases and J by 4 bases, leaving 9 bases between them. This CDR3 comprises 12 residues. CDR3 residues: CASSVAYNEQFF. The CDR3 nucleotides read TGTGCCAGCTCTGTAGCGTACAATGAGCAGTTCTTC.

The J gene is TRBJ2-5, the V gene TRBV5-4; 13 bases align to TRBD2. The length of the CDR3 is 14 residues. Trimming removed 8 bases from V and 1 base from J; junction bases left unmatched: 2. Germline V lookup: CDR1 SGHNT, CDR2 YYREEE (reference sequence). The CDR3 DNA follows: TGTGCCAGTGGGACTAGCGGGATCCAAGAGACCCAGTACTTC. Translating gives CASGTSGIQETQYF.

The V call is TRBV28, the J call TRBJ1-2, with 12 bases fitting TRBD1. Germline CDR1 is MDHEN and CDR2 is SYDVKM. With V trimmed by 4 bases and J by 7 bases, 10 bases remained unmatched. This CDR3 is 16 amino acids long. The CDR3 DNA is TGTGCCAGCAGTTCGCACCCGGGACAGGGGGCGGGTGGCTACACCTTC. Protein product: CASSSHPGQGAGGYTF.

The rearrangement joins TRBV7-3 to TRBJ2-3; 9 positions match TRBD2. CDR1 SGHTA and CDR2 FQGTGA come from the germline V gene. CDR3 length equals 14 residues. Trimming at V came to 5 bases and at J to 6 bases, leaving 6 bases not matched to a gene. CDR3: CASSISGSSDTQYF. The CDR3 DNA sequence: TGTGCCAGCAGCATTAGCGGGAGTTCGGATACGCAGTATTTT.

The table lists this clone with a few counts. The chain uses TRBV6-5 and TRBJ2-7; 10 nucleotides line up with TRBD2. The ends lost 6 bases at V and 3 bases at J; junction bases unmatched: 5. This CDR3 has 14 residues. In germline, CDR1 is MNHEY, CDR2 SVGAGI. CDR3 amino acids: CASSPGLAIYEQYF. Written as DNA, the CDR3 is TGTGCCAGCAGCCCGGGACTAGCGATCTACGAGCAGTACTTC.

The V and J genes are TRBV5-5 and TRBJ1-5; no clear D gene. The V gene lost 2 bases and the J gene lost 5 bases, with 8 bases spanning the gap. CDR3 length equals 13 residues. CDR1 and CDR2 (germline): SGHKS, YYEKEE (reference sequence). The CDR3 here is CASSFYSHQPQHF. In nucleotides, the CDR3 is TGTGCCAGCAGCTTTTACAGTCATCAGCCCCAGCATTTT.

This rearrangement joins TRBV7-2 to TRBJ2-1; D remains unclear. The CDR3 totals 15 residues. Germline CDR1 and CDR2: SGHTA and FQGNSA. Trimming removed 1 base at V and 0 bases at J, with 7 bases between. DNA for the CDR3: TGTGCCAGCAGCTTAGACGCGAGCTCCTACAATGAGCAGTTCTTC. Its translation is CASSLDASSYNEQFF. Full variable domain (remainder filled in from reference TRBV7-2 and TRBJ2-1): GAGVSQSPSNKVTEKGKDVELRCDPISGHTALYWYRQSLGQGLEFLIYFQGNSAPDKSGLPSDRFSAERTGGSVSTLTIQRTQQEDSAVYLCASSLDASSYNEQFFGPGTRLTVL.

The chain recombines TRBV19 with TRBJ1-2; 7 nucleotides match TRBD1. The CDR3 spans 15 residues. With 1 base clipped from V and 8 bases from J, the junction kept 10 bases outside the gene matches. Germline V gene lookup returns CDR1 LNHDA and CDR2 SQIVND (reference sequence). This CDR3 is CASSIASTGLRGYTF. CDR3 DNA: TGTGCCAGTAGTATAGCTTCGACAGGGTTACGAGGCTACACCTTC.

V gene TRBV7-6 combines with J gene TRBJ2-6, with D maybe TRBD2 (5 bases). Per the germline V gene, CDR1 is SGHVS and CDR2 is FNYEAQ. Trimming removed 5 bases at V and 2 bases at J, with 16 bases between. This CDR3 contains 17 residues. The CDR3 nucleotides are TGTGCCAGCAGCGCAAGCGGTCCGAGGGCTGGGGCCAACGTCCTGACTTTC. It specifies CASSASGPRAGANVLTF.

The rearrangement uses TRBV4-3 and TRBJ2-1, with D maybe TRBD2 (5 bases). The length of the CDR3 is 12 residues. Germline V CDR1 and CDR2: LGHNA, YSLEER. With 4 bases removed from V and 7 bases from J, the gap between germline ends came to 8 bases. This CDR3 is CASSLTGNEQFF. DNA of the CDR3: TGCGCCAGCAGCCTAACGGGGAATGAGCAGTTCTTC.

The CDR3 nucleotides are TGTGCCAGCAGCGTACAGGGGGAAACGGGAAACACCATATATTTT. Encoded protein: CASSVQGETGNTIYF. The rearrangement uses TRBV6-1 and TRBJ1-3; 8 positions match TRBD1. The germline V gene encodes CDR1 MNHNS and CDR2 SASEGT. V dropped 6 bases and J dropped 4; count of bases not matched to a gene: 8. The CDR3 sequence is 15 residues long.

The chain uses TRBV18 and TRBJ2-1, with D possibly matching TRBD2 (5 bases). V was trimmed by 6 bases and J by 8 bases, leaving 17 bases between them. Germline-derived CDR1 and CDR2 are KGHSH and LQKENI. The CDR3 totals 14 residues. CDR3 nucleotide sequence: TGTGCCAGCTCCCTGTGGGAGACGTGGGATGAGCAGTTCTTC. This gives the protein CASSLWETWDEQFF.

The chain carries TRBV11-3 and TRBJ2-7; 8 nucleotides match TRBD1. The CDR3 consists of 13 residues. After removal of 4 bases from V and 3 bases from J, the junction contained 2 bases not matched to a gene. CDR1 is SGHNT, CDR2 YENEEA, per germline. CDR3 amino acids: CASSYTGGYEQYF. In DNA form, the CDR3 reads TGTGCCAGCAGCTATACAGGGGGCTACGAGCAGTACTTC.

The chain carries TRBV5-1 and TRBJ2-6; weak D call: TRBD2 (5 bases). V lost 4 bases to trimming and J lost 0 bases, with 14 bases between them. The CDR3 has 17 amino acids. From germline, CDR1 is SGHRS and CDR2 YFSETQ. For the CDR3, the DNA is TGCGCCAGCAGCCGCCGGGGTGGCGACTCTGGGGCCAACGTCCTGACTTTC. It encodes CASSRRGGDSGANVLTF.

This clone was recorded a few times. V gene TRBV28 combines with J gene TRBJ1-1; D is ambiguous. The germline V gene encodes CDR1 MDHEN and CDR2 SYDVKM. Trimming left V 5 bases short and J 4 bases short, with 8 bases between. This CDR3 is 12 amino acids long. In DNA form, the CDR3 reads TGTGCCAGCAGTCTAGTCTCCACTGAAGCTTTCTTT. Its translation: CASSLVSTEAFF. Filled out from reference TRBV28 and TRBJ1-1, the complete variable domain reads DVKVTQSSRYLVKRTGEKVFLECVQDMDHENMFWYRQDPGLGLRLIYFSYDVKMKEKGDIPEGYSVSREKKERFSLILESASTNQTSMYLCASSLVSTEAFFGQGTRLTVV.

The chain joins TRBV9 to TRBJ2-1; tentatively, D is TRBD2 (6 bases). The V end was cut by 0 bases, the J end by 4 bases, with 11 bases between. CDR1 is SGDLS and CDR2 is YYNGEE in the germline V gene. This CDR3 has 15 amino acids. CDR3: CASSVGVAVYNEQFF. DNA of the CDR3: TGTGCCAGCAGCGTAGGAGTAGCGGTGTACAATGAGCAGTTCTTC.

V usage is TRBV4-2 and J usage is TRBJ2-1; 11 bases agree with TRBD2. The CDR3 is made up of 16 amino acids. Germline loops: CDR1 LGHNA, CDR2 YNFKEQ. V was pared by 2 bases and J by 4 bases, with 4 bases of the junction left unmatched. CDR3 in amino acids: CASSQTGTSGYNEQFF. The CDR3 region has the DNA TGTGCCAGCAGCCAAACCGGGACTAGCGGTTACAATGAGCAGTTCTTC.

The CDR3: CASSLEHATNEKLFF. In nucleotides, the CDR3 is TGTGCCAGCAGTTTAGAGCATGCAACTAATGAAAAACTGTTTTTT. J is TRBJ1-4 and V is TRBV28; D gene unclear. The CDR3 totals 15 residues. Looked up from germline, CDR1 is MDHEN and CDR2 is SYDVKM. With 2 bases removed from V and 0 bases from J, the gap between germline ends came to 7 bases. The full variable domain, with the rest looked up from reference TRBV28 and TRBJ1-4, is DVKVTQSSRYLVKRTGEKVFLECVQDMDHENMFWYRQDPGLGLRLIYFSYDVKMKEKGDIPEGYSVSREKKERFSLILESASTNQTSMYLCASSLEHATNEKLFFGSGTQLSVL.

This clone was seen once. The rearrangement links TRBV28 to TRBJ1-5, with D perhaps TRBD1 (5 bases). Germline CDR1 MDHEN, CDR2 SYDVKM. This CDR3 has 16 residues. V was clipped by 5 bases and J by 7 bases, with 21 bases between them. CDR3 in amino acids: CASSPPTTVTRQPQHF. In DNA, the CDR3 is TGTGCCAGCAGTCCACCCACGACAGTTACAAGACAGCCCCAGCATTTT.

The V gene is TRBV28, the J gene TRBJ2-6, with D possibly being TRBD2 (5 bases). The CDR3 is made up of 13 amino acids. V was clipped by 5 bases and J by 4 bases, with 6 bases between them. Germline CDR1 MDHEN, CDR2 SYDVKM. CDR3 nucleotide sequence: TGTGCCAGCAGTCGCGGGGGGGCCAACGTCCTGACTTTC. Its translation is CASSRGGANVLTF.